The 28 T cell receptor beta chains reported below all come from one sample, sequenced in a study of blood T cell repertoires in COVID-19. Only in-frame clones appear in the TCRdb table, and some are missing; sequencing was by immunoSEQ multiplex PCR. The sample gives about 72,000 clones, around 90% of which show up once; 4.8% is in the top ten. The sample consisted of peripheral blood. These receptor sequences come from a woman aged 60-75 years with active COVID-19.

The rearrangement links TRBV4-1 to TRBJ2-5; TRBD1 matches 7 bases. The V and J ends lost 0 bases and 5 bases, in that order; junction bases with no gene match: 9. Germline CDR1 MGHRA, CDR2 YSYEKL. This CDR3 spans 16 amino acids. The DNA of the CDR3 is TGCGCCAGCAGCCAAGATTACAGGGGTCCGGGGGAGACCCAGTACTTC. It yields the protein CASSQDYRGPGETQYF.

V gene TRBV18 combines with J gene TRBJ1-1; D not resolved. The V and J ends lost 2 bases and 1 base respectively, with 5 bases between them. The germline V gene has CDR1 KGHSH and CDR2 LQKENI. CDR3 length: 13 residues. DNA of the CDR3: TGTGCCAGCTCACCAGCAGAGAACACTGAAGCTTTCTTT. Amino acid sequence: CASSPAENTEAFF.

The chain couples TRBV25-1 to TRBJ2-4; D gene unclear. The CDR3 contains 14 residues. Trimming cost V 10 bases and J 2 bases, with 15 bases left between them. Germline V gene sequence: CDR1 MGHDK, CDR2 SYGVNS. The CDR3 sequence is CATSVPGSKNIQYF. The DNA of the CDR3 is TGTGCCACCTCAGTCCCGGGTTCCAAAAACATTCAGTACTTC. The full variable domain, in which reference TRBV25-1 and TRBJ2-4 provide the parts outside the CDR3, is EADIYQTPRYLVIGTGKKITLECSQTMGHDKMYWYQQDPGMELHLIHYSYGVNSTEKGDLSSESTVSRIRTEHFPLTLESARPSHTSQYLCATSVPGSKNIQYFGAGTRLSVL.

The V call is TRBV28, the J call TRBJ1-3; 9 nucleotides line up with TRBD1. Germline trimming cut 3 bases from V and 2 bases from J; bases unmatched to any gene: 5. The CDR3 runs 16 residues. Germline lookup yields CDR1 MDHEN and CDR2 SYDVKM. CDR3 bases: TGTGCCAGCAGTTTCCAAACAGGGGGCGCTGGAAACACCATATATTTT. It encodes CASSFQTGGAGNTIYF.

The rearrangement links TRBV3-1 (or the pseudogene TRBV3-2) to TRBJ1-4; D might be TRBD1 (6 bases). The germline gives CDR1 LGHDT, CDR2 YNNKEL (reference sequence). The ends were cut back, 1 base at V and 8 bases at J, with 11 bases in the middle. The CDR3 has 14 residues. CDR3 in amino acids: CASSQAGVGEKLFF. CDR3 nucleotides: TGTGCCAGCAGCCAAGCAGGGGTCGGAGAAAAACTGTTTTTT.

The chain has TRBV3-1 (or the pseudogene TRBV3-2) and TRBJ1-5, with D perhaps matching TRBD1 (6 bases). The CDR3 extends over 15 amino acids. Germline V gives CDR1 LGHDT, CDR2 YNNKEL (reference sequence). Trimming took off 1 base at V and 4 bases at J, with 11 bases between the two ends. CDR3: CASSQGGQTNQPQHF. The CDR3 DNA follows: TGTGCCAGCAGCCAAGGGGGACAAACAAATCAGCCCCAGCATTTT.

V is TRBV4-2 and J is TRBJ1-2, with D possibly TRBD1 on 5 matching bases. Per the germline V gene, CDR1 is LGHNA and CDR2 is YNFKEQ. The CDR3 extends over 14 amino acids. Trimming took 0 bases from V and 2 from J, leaving 7 bases between them. The CDR3 loop reads CASSQDRQNYGYTF. The CDR3 DNA follows: TGTGCCAGCAGCCAAGATCGACAGAACTATGGCTACACCTTC.

This clone was picked up one time. The genes are TRBV18 and TRBJ2-1; D possibly corresponds to TRBD2 (5 bases). Trimming cost V 1 base and J 5 bases, with 18 bases left between them. This CDR3 contains 17 residues. Germline V gene lookup returns CDR1 KGHSH and CDR2 LQKENI. CDR3 in amino acids: CASSPRNLEGSNNEQFF. Here the CDR3 DNA reads TGTGCCAGCTCACCACGTAATTTAGAAGGGAGCAACAATGAGCAGTTCTTC.

This clone was found once. V usage is TRBV7-2 and J usage is TRBJ2-3; 14 bases align to TRBD2. The junction had 6 bases not matched to a gene; V was cut back by 4 bases and J by 6 bases. Germline-derived CDR1 and CDR2 are SGHTA and FQGNSA. The CDR3 extends over 16 amino acids. CDR3: CASSWGLAGAWDTQYF. As DNA, the CDR3 is TGTGCCAGCAGCTGGGGACTAGCGGGAGCGTGGGATACGCAGTATTTT.

This clone was counted once. The rearrangement joins TRBV2 to TRBJ2-5; 14 nucleotides agree with TRBD2. CDR1 and CDR2 from the germline V gene are SNHLY and FYNNEI. J was trimmed by 2 bases and V by 9 bases; bases with no gene match: 5. This CDR3 has 15 residues. Here the CDR3 reads CASRLAGGGQETQYF. For the CDR3, the DNA is TGTGCCAGTCGACTAGCGGGAGGGGGGCAAGAGACCCAGTACTTC.

This clone was detected only a few times. The chain combines TRBV5-8 with TRBJ1-1, with 7 bases aligning to TRBD1. Germline V gene lookup returns CDR1 SGHTS and CDR2 YDEGEE. This CDR3 spans 15 amino acids. Trimming took 4 bases from V and 0 from J; bases not matched to a gene: 6. The CDR3 spells CASSVDRAMNTEAFF. The CDR3 nucleotides read TGTGCCAGCAGCGTCGACAGGGCGATGAACACTGAAGCTTTCTTT.

J is TRBJ2-2 and V is TRBV28; D might be TRBD2 (7 bases). The ends were cut back, 8 bases at V and 7 bases at J, with 23 bases in the middle. The CDR3 consists of 16 residues. Germline CDR1 reads MDHEN; CDR2 reads SYDVKM. CDR3 amino acids: CASAASRGGQVGELFF. The CDR3 region has the DNA TGTGCCAGCGCAGCCTCGAGGGGGGGGCAGGTCGGGGAGCTGTTTTTT.

This clone was recorded only once. CDR3: CAISDTADTQYF. CDR3 coding DNA: TGTGCCATCAGTGATACTGCAGATACGCAGTATTTT. This rearrangement joins TRBV10-3 to TRBJ2-3; D not certain. The CDR3 has 12 amino acids. The germline gives CDR1 ENHRY, CDR2 SYGVKD. Trimming took off 3 bases at V and 4 bases at J, with 5 bases between the two ends.

The chain carries TRBV5-1 and TRBJ2-2, with D tentatively TRBD2 (5 bases). This CDR3 has 15 amino acids. With 0 bases removed from V and 5 bases from J, the gap between germline ends came to 11 bases. CDR1 is SGHRS and CDR2 is YFSETQ in the germline V gene. The CDR3: CASSLVGARTGELFF. DNA of the CDR3: TGCGCCAGCAGCTTGGTGGGAGCGAGGACCGGGGAGCTGTTTTTT. Drawing the rest from reference TRBV5-1 and TRBJ2-2, the complete variable domain is KAGVTQTPRYLIKTRGQQVTLSCSPISGHRSVSWYQQTPGQGLQFLFEYFSETQRNKGNFPGRFSGRQFSNSRSEMNVSTLELGDSALYLCASSLVGARTGELFFGEGSRLTVL.

This chain joins TRBV29-1 and TRBJ1-1, with D uncertain. Germline CDR1 reads SQVTM; CDR2 reads ANQGSEA. The CDR3 length is 14 residues. V was cut by 4 bases and J by 3 bases, with 15 bases left in between. The CDR3 loop reads CSVGREVGYTEAFF. In nucleotides, the CDR3 is TGCAGCGTTGGGCGGGAGGTTGGGTACACTGAAGCTTTCTTT.

This chain uses TRBV9 with TRBJ1-2, with D perhaps TRBD1 (6 bases). Germline V gene sequence: CDR1 SGDLS, CDR2 YYNGEE. The V end was cut by 0 bases, the J end by 8 bases, with 17 bases between. The CDR3 totals 15 residues. The CDR3 region is CASSVGQATGRGYTF. Here the CDR3 DNA reads TGTGCCAGCAGCGTAGGACAGGCGACAGGTCGGGGCTACACCTTC.

This chain joins TRBV19 and TRBJ1-5; no reliable D call. The CDR3 contains 12 residues. With 3 bases removed from V and 5 bases from J, the gap between germline ends came to 5 bases. From germline, CDR1 is LNHDA and CDR2 SQIVND (reference sequence). The CDR3 DNA sequence: TGTGCCAGTAGTATCGCGGATCAGCCCCAGCATTTT. It encodes CASSIADQPQHF.

The rearrangement uses TRBV12-3 or TRBV12-4 and TRBJ1-5; 8 bases are shared with TRBD1. The CDR3 spans 13 residues. V lost 6 bases and J lost 4; bases outside the gene matches: 2. The DNA of the CDR3 is TGTGCCAGCAGCGGGGACAGGAATCAGCCCCAGCATTTT. Encoded protein: CASSGDRNQPQHF.

This chain links TRBV5-1 with TRBJ2-3; 10 bases are shared with TRBD2. Trimming took 5 bases from V and 4 from J; bases not matched to a gene: 7. CDR1 is SGHRS, CDR2 YFSETQ, per germline. The CDR3 has 15 residues. The CDR3 region has the DNA TGCGCCAGCAGTATCGGGGGGACTAGCGCAGATACGCAGTATTTT. This gives the protein CASSIGGTSADTQYF.

This clone showed up just once. The V gene is TRBV29-1, the J gene TRBJ2-5, with D perhaps matching TRBD1 (5 bases). The CDR3 runs to 11 residues. Germline CDR1 is SQVTM and CDR2 is ANQGSEA. V was trimmed by 7 bases and J by 5 bases, leaving 11 bases between them. In nucleotides, the CDR3 is TGCAGCGGCAGGGAAGGCGAGACCCAGTACTTC. Translating it yields CSGREGETQYF. The variable domain in full, with the rest retrieved from reference TRBV29-1 and TRBJ2-5, is SAVISQKPSRDICQRGTSLTIQCQVDSQVTMMFWYRQQPGQSLTLIATANQGSEATYESGFVIDKFPISRPNLTFSTLTVSNMSPEDSSIYLCSGREGETQYFGPGTRLLVL.

The J gene is TRBJ1-4, the V gene TRBV28; possibly TRBD1 for D (5 bases). V shed 2 bases and J shed 3 bases, with 10 bases lying between them. The CDR3 length is 15 residues. Germline CDR1 MDHEN, CDR2 SYDVKM. The CDR3 region has the DNA TGTGCCAGCAGTTTAGTGGCAGGGTCTAATGAAAAACTGTTTTTT. Amino acids: CASSLVAGSNEKLFF.

The chain is built from TRBV12-5 and TRBJ2-7, with 7 bases fitting TRBD1. From germline, CDR1 is LGHNT and CDR2 FRNRAP. J gave up 2 bases and V 5 bases, and 6 bases lay outside the gene matches. The CDR3 is 14 residues long. The CDR3 bases are TGTGCTAGTGGTAGACAGGGTTCTCCCTACGAGCAGTACTTC. Amino acid sequence: CASGRQGSPYEQYF.

The genes are TRBV5-4 and TRBJ2-1; 10 positions agree with TRBD2. The CDR3 sequence is 16 residues long. Germline V gene sequence: CDR1 SGHNT, CDR2 YYREEE (reference sequence). Trimming at V came to 4 bases and at J to 6 bases, leaving 10 bases not matched to a gene. This CDR3 reads CASSARTSGHLNEQFF. In DNA form, the CDR3 reads TGTGCCAGCAGCGCCCGGACTAGCGGCCACCTCAATGAGCAGTTCTTC.

The chain links TRBV6-1 to TRBJ2-3; 13 positions agree with TRBD2. The CDR3 runs 16 residues. Germline CDR1 is MNHNS and CDR2 is SASEGT. V shed 1 base and J 4 bases; nucleotides not matched to a gene: 2. The CDR3 loop reads CASSEELAGGSDTQYF. The CDR3 region has the DNA TGTGCCAGCAGTGAAGAACTAGCGGGAGGGTCAGATACGCAGTATTTT.

This chain uses TRBV27 with TRBJ1-5; D might be TRBD1 (6 bases). Trimming took 5 bases from V and 11 from J, leaving 22 bases between them. The CDR3 runs 15 residues. CDR1 is MNHEY and CDR2 is SMNVEV in the germline V gene (reference sequence). CDR3 residues: CASSAAGTSRGSQHF. In DNA, the CDR3 is TGTGCCAGCAGTGCCGCCGGGACAAGCCGTGGGTCCCAGCATTTT.

Note on this clone: In the same sample, other DNA sequences code for this CDR3. This chain joins TRBV3-1 (or the pseudogene TRBV3-2) and TRBJ1-2, with TRBD1 identical over 9 bases. V shed 4 bases, J shed 8 bases, and the junction held 5 bases outside the gene matches. The V gene's germline CDR1 is LGHDT and CDR2 YNNKEL (reference sequence). The CDR3 loop spans 13 amino acids. The CDR3 nucleotides read TGTGCCAGCAGCCTACCGGACAGGGGAGGCTACACCTTC. Residues: CASSLPDRGGYTF.

This rearrangement joins TRBV7-2 to TRBJ2-2, with 14 positions matching TRBD2. The CDR3 has 16 residues. With V trimmed by 5 bases and J by 1 base, 0 bases remained unmatched. Germline CDR1 and CDR2: SGHTA and FQGNSA. Written as DNA, the CDR3 is TGTGCCAGCAGCGGGACTAGCGGGAGGAACACCGGGGAGCTGTTTTTT. Protein sequence: CASSGTSGRNTGELFF. The full variable domain, with the rest looked up from reference TRBV7-2 and TRBJ2-2, is GAGVSQSPSNKVTEKGKDVELRCDPISGHTALYWYRQSLGQGLEFLIYFQGNSAPDKSGLPSDRFSAERTGGSVSTLTIQRTQQEDSAVYLCASSGTSGRNTGELFFGEGSRLTVL.

V usage is TRBV7-8 and J usage is TRBJ1-1; D is unresolved. This CDR3 is 14 amino acids long. V lost 0 bases and J 5 bases, leaving 10 bases between the germline ends. Germline CDR1 and CDR2: SGHVS and FQNEAQ. CDR3 sequence (DNA): TGTGCCAGCAGCTTAGCGGAGGTGAGGACTGAAGCTTTCTTT. This translates into CASSLAEVRTEAFF.